A selection of T cell receptor beta chains follows, all from one sample in a study of blood T cell repertoires in COVID-19. Libraries were prepared by immunoSEQ multiplex PCR; TCRdb keeps only in-frame clonotypes and omits some of them. The data contain roughly 380,000 clones, 87% of them singletons. Sequencing was performed on PBMCs or T cells enriched from blood (not recorded which). The receptors originated from a man aged 25 to 45 who had recovered from COVID-19. Each CDR3 is given with its conserved first and last residue. The D gene is left open where the match is weak. Size is stated for part of the rows, as once, few or many counts, or as a class when the clone is expanded.

size,V,D,J,CDR3,DNA
NA,TRBV30,TRBD1,TRBJ1-1,CAWNTGGWTEAFF,TGTGCCTGGAACACAGGGGGCTGGACTGAAGCTTTCTTT
NA,TRBV18,NA,TRBJ2-3,CASSVTSTDTQYF,TGTGCCAGCTCAGTCACTAGCACAGATACGCAGTATTTT
NA,TRBV27,NA,TRBJ2-1,CASSGGILAASLYNEQFF,TGTGCCAGCAGTGGGGGGATCTTAGCAGCTTCCCTCTACAATGAGCAGTTCTTC
NA,TRBV7-9,NA,TRBJ2-3,CASSPSGVRTDTQYF,TGTGCCAGCAGCCCCTCCGGGGTAAGGACAGATACGCAGTATTTT
NA,TRBV7-2,TRBD1,TRBJ1-6,CASSWGTGERSSPLHF,TGTGCCAGCAGCTGGGGGACAGGGGAACGATCTTCACCCCTCCACTTT
NA,TRBV20-1,NA,TRBJ2-1,CSASAGRANYNEQFF,TGCAGTGCTAGTGCAGGCAGGGCTAATTACAATGAGCAGTTCTTC
NA,TRBV13,NA,TRBJ2-1,CASSPMGGSYNEQFF,TGTGCCAGCAGCCCTATGGGGGGATCCTACAATGAGCAGTTCTTC
NA,TRBV4-1,NA,TRBJ1-2,CASSQAGERSENYGYTF,TGCGCCAGCAGCCAAGCTGGAGAAAGGTCAGAAAACTATGGCTACACCTTC
NA,TRBV10-3,NA,TRBJ2-5,CAISEPGARVLGETQYF,TGTGCCATCAGTGAGCCAGGGGCGCGAGTTTTGGGAGAGACCCAGTACTTC
NA,TRBV18,NA,TRBJ2-1,CASSPSGRPEQFF,TGTGCCAGCTCACCATCAGGTCGACCTGAGCAGTTCTTC
NA,TRBV5-1,NA,TRBJ2-5,CASGGPQETQYF,TGCGCCAGCGGGGGCCCCCAAGAGACCCAGTACTTC
once,TRBV5-4,TRBD1,TRBJ2-1,CASGQRDRGPNEQFF,TGTGCCAGCGGGCAACGGGACAGGGGCCCCAATGAGCAGTTCTTC
NA,TRBV6-5,NA,TRBJ1-2,CASSTGPSLYGYTF,TGTGCCAGCAGCACAGGACCAAGTCTCTATGGCTACACCTTC
NA,TRBV19,NA,TRBJ1-4,CASRSHGETNEKLFF,TGTGCCAGTAGGTCCCACGGGGAGACTAATGAAAAACTGTTTTTT
NA,TRBV30,NA,TRBJ1-2,CAWSISVNYGYTF,TGTGCCTGGAGTATTTCAGTCAACTATGGCTACACCTTC
NA,TRBV7-2,NA,TRBJ1-6,CASSGGGAAYNSPLHF,TGTGCCAGCAGCGGAGGGGGGGCCGCTTATAATTCACCCCTCCACTTT
NA,TRBV7-9,TRBD1,TRBJ2-5,CASSGKTGGRETQYF,TGTGCCAGCAGCGGAAAGACAGGGGGAAGAGAGACCCAGTACTTC
NA,TRBV19,NA,TRBJ1-2,CASSKGRGRAYGYTF,TGTGCCAGTAGTAAAGGTCGGGGAAGGGCTTACGGCTACACCTTC
NA,TRBV18,TRBD1,TRBJ1-2,CASSRAGGDYGYTF,TGTGCCAGCTCACGGGCAGGGGGCGACTATGGCTACACCTTC
NA,TRBV5-1,TRBD1,TRBJ1-1,CASSPRLGQGAWTEAFF,TGCGCCAGCAGCCCCCGCCTGGGACAGGGGGCATGGACTGAAGCTTTCTTT
once,TRBV29-1,TRBD2,TRBJ2-2,CSVGPTSANTGELFF,TGCAGCGTTGGCCCCACTAGCGCGAACACCGGGGAGCTGTTTTTT
NA,TRBV19,NA,TRBJ1-1,CASSLFMPQGSTEAFF,TGTGCCAGTAGCCTCTTCATGCCGCAGGGGAGCACTGAAGCTTTCTTT
NA,TRBV11-2,NA,TRBJ1-1,CASRDRLNTEAFF,TGTGCCAGCAGGGACAGATTGAACACTGAAGCTTTCTTT
NA,TRBV2,NA,TRBJ1-5,CASSEAISDQPQHF,TGTGCCAGCAGTGAAGCTATTAGCGACCAGCCCCAGCATTTT
NA,TRBV10-3,NA,TRBJ2-3,CAITATSTDTQYF,TGTGCCATCACAGCGACTAGCACAGATACGCAGTATTTT
NA,TRBV6-5,TRBD1,TRBJ1-5,CASSYSGQGLNQPQHF,TGTGCCAGCAGTTACTCGGGACAGGGCCTCAATCAGCCCCAGCATTTT
NA,TRBV7-2,TRBD1,TRBJ1-2,CASSPTGTVTNYGYTF,TGTGCCAGCAGCCCAACAGGGACAGTTACTAACTATGGCTACACCTTC
NA,TRBV18,TRBD1,TRBJ1-3,CASSPTGGTGNTIYF,TGTGCCAGCTCACCTACAGGGGGCACTGGAAACACCATATATTTT
NA,TRBV7-9,TRBD1,TRBJ2-1,CASRPPIAGGRQFF,TGTGCCAGCAGGCCACCTATCGCAGGGGGCAGGCAGTTCTTC
NA,TRBV10-3,TRBD2,TRBJ2-7,CAISEGTSGTYEQYF,TGTGCCATCAGTGAGGGGACTAGCGGAACCTACGAGCAGTACTTC
NA,TRBV7-2,NA,TRBJ1-1,CASSVDRNTEAFF,TGTGCCAGCAGCGTAGACAGGAACACTGAAGCTTTCTTT
NA,TRBV24-1,TRBD1,TRBJ2-1,CATSIGQGSYNEQFF,TGTGCCACCAGTATTGGACAGGGCTCCTACAATGAGCAGTTCTTC
NA,TRBV2,TRBD1,TRBJ2-5,CASSTGGTGGETQYF,TGTGCCAGCAGTACAGGGGGGACAGGGGGCGAGACCCAGTACTTC
once,TRBV6-2/TRBV6-3,TRBD1,TRBJ1-2,CASSFRDSHGYTF,TGTGCCAGCAGTTTCCGGGACAGTCATGGCTACACCTTC
NA,TRBV5-1,TRBD2,TRBJ2-7,CASSLGGLADSSYEQYF,TGCGCCAGCAGCTTGGGGGGACTAGCGGATAGCTCCTACGAGCAGTACTTC
NA,TRBV20-1,TRBD1,TRBJ1-6,CSASLGTGGTPLHF,TGCAGTGCTAGTTTGGGGACAGGCGGGACACCCCTCCACTTT
NA,TRBV9,TRBD1,TRBJ2-7,CASSAQGQGGTGKQYF,TGTGCCAGCAGCGCCCAGGGACAGGGAGGTACGGGTAAGCAGTACTTC
NA,TRBV11-2,TRBD1,TRBJ1-6,CASSLEGTGASPLHF,TGTGCCAGCAGCTTAGAGGGGACAGGAGCGTCCCCCCTCCACTTT
NA,TRBV10-3,NA,TRBJ1-6,CAISTQTGRDNSPLHF,TGTGCCATCTCAACCCAAACGGGGAGGGATAATTCACCCCTCCACTTT
NA,TRBV3-1/TRBV3-2,TRBD2,TRBJ2-5,CASSQALTSGETQYF,TGTGCCAGCAGCCAAGCTCTTACTAGCGGGGAGACCCAGTACTTC
NA,TRBV25-1,TRBD1,TRBJ1-6,CASSEFGQGNSPLHF,TGTGCCAGCAGTGAATTCGGACAGGGAAATTCACCCCTCCACTTT
NA,TRBV10-3,NA,TRBJ1-5,CAASEQTSNQPQHF,TGTGCCGCCTCTGAGCAGACAAGCAATCAGCCCCAGCATTTT
few,TRBV19,TRBD1,TRBJ2-7,CASSIGTGPYYEQYF,TGTGCCAGTAGTATTGGGACAGGGCCTTACTACGAGCAGTACTTC
few,TRBV7-2,NA,TRBJ1-4,CASSLDPGADEKLFF,TGTGCCAGCAGCTTAGACCCAGGGGCTGATGAAAAACTGTTTTTT
NA,TRBV29-1,TRBD1,TRBJ1-5,CSVGTGPQPQHF,TGCAGCGTTGGGACAGGGCCTCAGCCCCAGCATTTT
NA,TRBV6-5,TRBD1,TRBJ1-2,CASRGTGQGFGYTF,TGTGCCAGCAGGGGCACGGGACAGGGATTTGGCTACACCTTC
few,TRBV9,NA,TRBJ1-2,CASSVDPGQGHYGYTF,TGTGCCAGCAGCGTAGATCCCGGTCAGGGCCACTATGGCTACACCTTC
NA,TRBV11-2,TRBD1,TRBJ1-1,CASEGANRNTEAFF,TGTGCCAGCGAGGGGGCAAATAGGAACACTGAAGCTTTCTTT
NA,TRBV7-9,TRBD2,TRBJ2-7,CASSFPGTSGDYEQYF,TGTGCCAGCAGCTTCCCGGGGACTAGCGGAGACTACGAGCAGTACTTC
NA,TRBV3-1/TRBV3-2,NA,TRBJ1-3,CASSQDGGTIYF,TGTGCCAGCAGCCAAGACGGGGGGACCATATATTTT
NA,TRBV27,NA,TRBJ1-2,CASSLLSGVSSGYTF,TGTGCCAGCAGTTTACTCTCAGGCGTTAGTAGTGGCTACACCTTC
NA,TRBV30,NA,TRBJ2-7,CAWKGIYEQYF,TGTGCCTGGAAGGGGATTTACGAGCAGTACTTC
NA,TRBV7-9,NA,TRBJ1-4,CASSLSAGQKEKLFF,TGTGCCAGCAGCTTATCAGCGGGACAAAAAGAAAAACTGTTTTTT
NA,TRBV7-8,NA,TRBJ1-5,CASSPQGPGQPQHF,TGTGCCAGCAGCCCCCAGGGGCCAGGCCAGCCCCAGCATTTT
NA,TRBV5-6,NA,TRBJ2-3,CASSMAVSTDTQYF,TGTGCCAGCAGCATGGCGGTGAGCACAGATACGCAGTATTTT
few,TRBV5-6,TRBD2,TRBJ2-5,CASSFGGGLTTETQYF,TGTGCCAGCAGCTTCGGCGGGGGGCTCACTACGGAGACCCAGTACTTC
NA,TRBV7-3,NA,TRBJ1-1,CASSPTGSTEAFF,TGTGCCAGCAGCCCAACAGGGTCCACTGAAGCTTTCTTT